A selection of T cell receptor beta chains follows, all from one sample in a study of blood T cell repertoires in COVID-19. TCRdb's table, derived via immunoSEQ multiplex PCR, lists solely in-frame clones and lacks some. Of about 210,000 clones in the sample, 80% to 90% were seen once. Sequencing input: peripheral blood. The origin of the receptors is a man younger than 35 with active or convalescent COVID-19. Both conserved end residues are part of each CDR3. The D gene is left open where the match is weak. Only part of the rows carry a size: once, few, many, or a class if the clone is expanded.

>TRBV25-1|.|16|TRBJ2-3|.
CASSEFSGSKDDTQYF
TGTGCCAGCAGTGAATTTAGTGGGAGTAAGGACGATACGCAGTATTTT
>TRBV12-3/TRBV12-4|.|12|TRBJ1-2|TRBD1
CASSLTGNGYTF
TGTGCCAGCAGTTTGACAGGGAATGGCTACACCTTC
>TRBV12-5|.|15|TRBJ2-7|TRBD2
CASGSGTSGPYEQYF
TGTGCTAGTGGTTCCGGGACTAGCGGCCCCTACGAGCAGTACTTC
>TRBV2|.|12|TRBJ2-3|.
CASRILGDTQYF
TGTGCCAGCAGGATACTAGGCGATACGCAGTATTTT
>TRBV5-1|.|16|TRBJ2-5|.
CASSLVPGSTGETQYF
TGCGCCAGCAGCTTGGTACCAGGGTCCACCGGAGAGACCCAGTACTTC
>TRBV3-1/TRBV3-2|.|13|TRBJ1-1|.
CASSYGRNTEAFF
TGTGCCAGCAGCTACGGGAGGAACACTGAAGCTTTCTTT
>TRBV7-6|.|18|TRBJ2-7|TRBD1
CASSLVCDREIWVYEQYF
TGTGCCAGCAGCTTAGTGTGTGACAGGGAGATTTGGGTTTACGAGCAGTACTTC
>TRBV5-1|once|15|TRBJ2-3|TRBD2
CASRAGEIFPDTQYF
TGCGCCAGCAGGGCGGGGGAAATCTTCCCAGATACGCAGTATTTT
>TRBV14|.|13|TRBJ2-7|.
CASSQYFPYEQYF
TGTGCCAGCAGCCAATACTTTCCGTACGAGCAGTACTTC
>TRBV30|.|12|TRBJ2-7|.
CAWSPTFYEQYF
TGTGCCTGGAGTCCTACTTTCTACGAGCAGTACTTC
>TRBV5-4|.|16|TRBJ1-6|TRBD1
CASSLSGGTYNSPLHF
TGTGCCAGCAGCTTATCAGGGGGCACCTATAATTCACCCCTCCACTTT
>TRBV9|once|15|TRBJ2-5|.
CASSPNPRGPETQYF
TGTGCCAGCAGCCCCAATCCCAGGGGCCCGGAGACCCAGTACTTC
>TRBV6-1|.|16|TRBJ2-7|.
CASSESPQVILYEQYF
TGTGCCAGCAGTGAAAGCCCCCAGGTGATCCTTTACGAGCAGTACTTC
>TRBV5-8|.|15|TRBJ2-5|TRBD1
CASSLPRQGQETQYF
TGTGCCAGCAGCTTGCCCCGACAGGGTCAAGAGACCCAGTACTTC
>TRBV28|.|15|TRBJ1-2|.
CASSRDIGRTWSYTF
TGTGCCAGCAGTCGGGACATAGGGCGGACTTGGAGCTACACCTTC
>TRBV6-6|.|15|TRBJ1-6|TRBD1
CASSTKTGRRSPLHF
TGTGCCAGCAGTACAAAGACAGGGAGGCGATCACCCCTCCACTTT
>TRBV6-2/TRBV6-3|.|18|TRBJ1-5|.
CASSYPEQGTRLYQPQHF
TGTGCCAGCAGTTACCCCGAACAGGGAACCAGACTGTATCAGCCCCAGCATTTT
>TRBV20-1|once|11|TRBJ1-6|.
CSAQDGFKVHF
TGCAGTGCTCAGGATGGGTTTAAGGTCCACTTT
>TRBV7-9|.|15|TRBJ1-6|TRBD1
CASSSDGTGNSPLHF
TGTGCCAGCAGCAGCGACGGGACAGGGAATTCACCCCTCCACTTT
>TRBV7-2|.|13|TRBJ1-2|.
CASSPTGAYGYTF
TGTGCCAGCAGCCCGACAGGAGCCTATGGCTACACCTTC
>TRBV20-1|.|14|TRBJ1-5|.
CSASAGYSNQPQHF
TGCAGTGCTAGTGCAGGGTATAGCAATCAGCCCCAGCATTTT
>TRBV7-2|.|14|TRBJ1-1|.
CASSLRTVNTEAFF
TGTGCCAGCAGCTTGAGGACAGTTAACACTGAAGCTTTCTTT
>TRBV10-1|.|14|TRBJ2-5|TRBD1
CASSAGTGQETQYF
TGCGCCAGCAGTGCCGGGACAGGGCAAGAGACCCAGTACTTC
>TRBV6-5|.|15|TRBJ2-7|TRBD2
CASSYSAGGYYEQYF
TGTGCCAGCAGTTACTCAGCGGGAGGGTACTACGAGCAGTACTTC
>TRBV10-3|.|14|TRBJ2-1|TRBD2
CAIKGLLDYNEQFF
TGTGCCATCAAGGGACTATTAGACTACAATGAGCAGTTCTTC
>TRBV11-2|.|15|TRBJ2-5|TRBD2
CASSYLAGGRETQYF
TGTGCCAGCAGCTACCTAGCGGGAGGCCGGGAGACCCAGTACTTC
>TRBV2|.|14|TRBJ1-1|.
CASSEETVATEAFF
TGTGCCAGCAGTGAAGAGACAGTGGCTACTGAAGCTTTCTTT
>TRBV29-1|.|12|TRBJ1-1|TRBD1
CSAQGGYTEAFF
TGCAGCGCCCAAGGGGGCTACACTGAAGCTTTCTTT
>TRBV6-5|.|12|TRBJ2-7|TRBD2
CASGTSDSEQYF
TGTGCCAGCGGGACTAGCGACAGCGAGCAGTACTTC
>TRBV6-5|.|13|TRBJ1-5|.
CATVRQLNQPQHF
TGTGCCACCGTTCGACAGCTTAATCAGCCCCAGCATTTT
>TRBV23-1|.|13|TRBJ2-7|TRBD2
CTRGTSGSYEQYF
TGCACCAGAGGGACTAGCGGAAGCTACGAGCAGTACTTC
>TRBV27|.|14|TRBJ1-5|.
CASSKEGSNQPQHF
TGTGCCAGCTCTAAGGAGGGGAGCAATCAGCCCCAGCATTTT
>TRBV6-5|.|14|TRBJ2-7|.
CASSLPGATYEQYF
TGTGCCAGCAGTCTACCGGGAGCCACCTACGAGCAGTACTTC
>TRBV30|.|13|TRBJ1-4|.
CAWSVQANEKLFF
TGTGCCTGGAGTGTACAAGCTAATGAAAAACTGTTTTTT
>TRBV6-5|.|15|TRBJ1-2|TRBD1
CASSPRQGRNYGYTF
TGTGCCAGCAGTCCGCGACAGGGACGAAACTATGGCTACACCTTC
>TRBV11-3|.|16|TRBJ2-3|TRBD2
CASSLKVGGPADTQYF
TGTGCCAGCAGCCTCAAGGTGGGAGGGCCTGCAGATACGCAGTATTTT
>TRBV5-1|.|15|TRBJ1-1|TRBD1
CASSSSDRGNTEAFF
TGCGCCAGCAGCTCCTCGGACAGGGGAAACACTGAAGCTTTCTTT
>TRBV2|.|14|TRBJ2-7|TRBD1
CASDRTGGTYEQYF
TGTGCCAGCGATAGGACAGGGGGTACCTACGAGCAGTACTTC
>TRBV11-2|once|15|TRBJ1-1|.
CASNPGLSHGTEAFF
TGTGCCAGCAACCCGGGACTAAGCCACGGCACTGAAGCTTTCTTT
>TRBV21-1|.|15|TRBJ1-5|.
CASSKQDRESQPQHF
TGTGCCAGCAGCAAGCAGGACAGGGAGAGTCAGCCCCAGCATTTT
>TRBV29-1|few|14|TRBJ1-3|.
CSTWSQGAKDTIYF
TGCAGCACATGGTCACAGGGAGCGAAAGACACCATATATTTT